This entry concerns a single TCR beta chain. Its antigen remains unidentified. The germline CDR1 and CDR2 sequences are SGHTA and FQGNSA. This CDR3 has 11 residues. The V end was cut by 3 bases, the J end by 3 bases, with 3 bases between. Central memory, naive, regulatory and stem cell-like memory CD4+ cells were sorted by CD45RO/CCR7/CD25/CD127/CD95/CD27. The data are from a study of beta chain features in type 1 diabetes. Study as a whole: Summed over all samples, the examined sorted cells came to 107,917,701. Study results and caveats: The naive, central memory and Treg TCRB repertoires looked more alike in patients than they did in healthy donors. TCRB CDR3s from Type 1 diabetes patients were moderately but significantly shorter in all four CD4+ subsets.

The sequenced template was cDNA made from the entire isolated RNA. About 3.9 million reads on average were seen across naive, central memory and regulatory T cell samples. Repertoires were generated with immunoSEQ multiplex PCR, while TCRdb's copy carries only in-frame clones and drops some. The table has about 41,000 clones, about 66% seen once; the top ten hold roughly 1.7%. V gene TRBV7-2 combines with J gene TRBJ2-7; no clear D. This sequence originates from a man aged 25-45 years with type 1 diabetes. Some clones in this sample may be carry-over from other donors' samples. The specimen sequenced was Tregs from blood. The CDR3 nucleotides are TGTGCCAGCAGCTTTTACTACGAGCAGTACTTC. Its translation is CASSFYYEQYF.